This T cell receptor beta chain comes out of a study of T and B cells in COVID-19 patients. Across the whole study: Peripheral blood came from COVID-19 patients with active infection or after recovery. Comorbidities linked to unfavorable COVID-19 outcome were present in about 90% of the 20 active-infection patients. The recovered cohort's median age was about 31 years, versus about 63 years in active infection.

BIOMED2 TRB-A/B primer pools were used in multiplex TRB PCR. TCRdb reanalysed the multiplex PCR reads using MiXCR and keeps one entry per CDR3 protein. The table includes 7,000 to 8,000 distinct CDR3 sequences, approximately 24% detected once. Each TRB amplification used about 230-550 ng of genomic DNA from blood. This clonotype is termed medium-sized. Sequenced material: blood. This receptor was identified in a human donor with active COVID-19.

This chain's CDR3 is CASSSGGTGRSGEKLFF. CDR3 bases: TGTGCCAGCAGCTCCGGAGGTACAGGCCGGTCGGGTGAAAAACTGTTTTTT. The J gene is TRBJ1-4, the V gene TRBV6-5, with a tentative D call TRBD1 (5 bases). The germline V gene has CDR1 MNHEY and CDR2 SVGAGI. The ends were cut back, 6 bases at V and 7 bases at J, with 24 bases in the middle. The CDR3 consists of 17 residues.